The entry that follows covers one TCR beta chain sequence. Antigen unknown. This specimen comes from a study of response to subunit inactivated influenza vaccine. Whole-study results and caveats: Authors suggested that a seasonal influenza vaccination recruits few new T cells each time.

The germline gives CDR1 MGHRA, CDR2 YSYEKL. The length of the CDR3 is 15 residues. V was shortened by 3 bases and J by 1 base, with 11 bases between the two germline ends. TCRdb analysed the RT-PCR reads with MiXCR anew, one entry per CDR3 protein. The sample lists 710,000 or so distinct CDR3 sequences, less than 20% occurring once. Sequencing used PBMCs from blood, obtained about 12 days after vaccination. The sequence derives from a man in his forties or fifties who received an inactivated influenza vaccine. V is TRBV4-1 and J is TRBJ2-3; D might be TRBD1 (6 bases). CDR3: CASSHQRTGTDTQYF. CDR3 nucleotides: TGCGCCAGCAGCCATCAGCGGACAGGCACAGATACGCAGTATTTT.